This T cell receptor (beta chain) is drawn from a study of cytomegalovirus exposure and HLA in healthy donors. Study in general: Within the Caucasian-associated ancestry cluster were roughly 82% of the approximately 400 genotyped donors.

The PCR had 60 Vbeta and 13 Jbeta primers. Here immunoSEQ multiplex PCR was the method, and the copy in TCRdb shows in-frame clones only, minus some. The listing contains about 77,000 clones. The CDR3 length is 15 residues. Germline-derived CDR1 and CDR2 are LNHDA and SQIVND (reference sequence). Between the trimmed V and J ends, which lost 6 bases and 1 base, there was a span of 10 bases. The chain employs TRBV19 and TRBJ2-6; D possibly corresponds to TRBD1 (5 bases). Sequencing was carried out using PBMCs. The sequence was collected from a man in his fifties or sixties in good health and CMV-seropositive. The CDR3 here is CASRDTLSGANVLTF. The CDR3 DNA sequence: TGTGCCAGTAGGGACACATTATCTGGGGCCAACGTCCTGACTTTC.